Given below is one T cell receptor beta chain in context. What it binds is not known. This sample was taken from a study of T cell responses to AZD1222 COVID-19 vaccine. Study outcomes and limitations: The sample set comprised mostly white British donors with more females, and clonal diversity was possibly underestimated. Spike-specific TCR breadth rose after two AZD1222 doses, and depth rose as well. Regions 160-218 and 743-854 dominated among vaccine-associated CD4 TCRs spanning spike.

Data came from immunoSEQ multiplex PCR; TCRdb stores just in-frame clones and leaves some out. In the table there are about 72,000 clones, roughly 87% of which are singletons. The CDR3 is 16 residues long. V lost 4 bases and J lost 3, with 16 bases in between. Looked up from germline, CDR1 is SEHNR and CDR2 is FQNEAQ (reference sequence). This clonotype was obtained from an adult who received the AZD1222 COVID-19 vaccine. Sequences were derived from peripheral blood, sampled 28 days after the second AZD1222 dose. The rearrangement joins TRBV7-9 to TRBJ1-3; the D is unclear. The CDR3, as DNA: TGTGCCAGCAGCTGGGAGGCTCCTTGGGTTGGAAACACCATATATTTT. It yields the protein CASSWEAPWVGNTIYF.